The entry below describes one T cell receptor beta chain. Extracted from the samples, RNA was reverse transcribed into cDNA to serve as the sequencing template. Clones were sequenced by immunoSEQ multiplex PCR, and TCRdb holds only the in-frame ones, with some missing. In the table there are approximately 200,000 clones, 50% to 60% of which are singletons. This entry belongs to a study of CD8+ T cells in alopecia areata. The treatment is: oral pan-JAK inhibitor, 5-10 mg twice daily. The sequence was obtained from a human donor with alopecia areata. Sequencing used CD4+ T cells sorted from blood, obtained at week 4, from a patient treated with tofacitinib.

The CDR3 bases are TGTGCCAGCAGTGATAGGACAGGGGGCGAGAAGAATGGCTACACCTTC. This codes for CASSDRTGGEKNGYTF. V is TRBV25-1 and J is TRBJ1-2; 11 bases are a match to TRBD1. V was pared by 3 bases and J by 6 bases, with 9 bases of the junction left unmatched. The germline CDR1 and CDR2 sequences are MGHDK and SYGVNS. The CDR3 is 16 amino acids.